This T cell receptor (beta chain) came from a study of cytomegalovirus exposure and HLA in healthy donors (dated by TCRdb to about 2017). The study in broad terms: According to an earlier analysis of 587 of the donors, about 179 million T cells yielded roughly 110 million unique TCR beta sequences and approximately 300 Gb of sequence data. To predict cytomegalovirus infection status, the study combined high-throughput TCR immunosequencing, statistical association of individual TCRs with disease status, and machine learning. To study patterns of TCR occurrence, a later analysis re-analyzed previously published TCR beta repertoires from just over 650 donors and added high-resolution HLA genotyping. The study aimed to test whether signatures of past pathogen exposure could be identified by cataloging public T cell receptors. Of the 398 genotyped donors, about 80% fell in the genetic ancestry cluster associated with self-reported Caucasian donors. Class I and class II HLA loci were covered by the typing at four-digit resolution. To decide whether each TCR beta V gene segment behaved as functional or pseudogenic, an earlier analysis of approximately 590 of the donors relied on high-throughput TCR beta sequencing. About five DR-DQ haplotypes were treated as single units for association and clustering because of strong linkage in the cohort. A separate validation cohort of over a hundred different subjects was used in addition to the roughly 620-subject first cohort. Alongside the repertoire data, information on donor age, sex, ethnicity and CMV serostatus was compiled. The study used immunosequencing to profile the T cell repertoires of approximately 690 subjects and linked those repertoires to cytomegalovirus serostatus. All discovery cohort repertoires had been generated on a single sequencing platform. Genome-wide SNP genotypes for about 65% of the 666 donors were used in a later genetic analysis, which treated that subset as a discovery cohort. Across some 400 genotyped donors of the cohort, an average of about 250,000 unique TCR beta nucleotide sequences per donor were sequenced, and around 19% of those sequences were non-productive. The number of donors typed differed by locus, with roughly 620-630 for A, B, C, DRB1 and DQB1, around 560 for DQA1, 600 to 610 for DPA1, and approximately 470 for DPB1. Roughly 300 gigabases of sequencing data and around 90 million unique TCR sequences made up an early release that covered 640 HLA-typed donors. Rather than drawing on any new phenotypic data, the later analysis identified candidate immune exposures from TCR beta sequences and the way those sequences occurred across donors. What the study reported, not specific to this receptor: According to a later analysis, TCR association rates differed among HLA loci, with DRB1 alleles showing the most associated TCRs and HLA-C alleles showing the fewest. The study listed 164 TCR beta chains as associated with cytomegalovirus. A later analysis found that HLA-associated TCR beta chains were more clonally expanded and had lower generation probabilities than equally common non-associated chains. Strong co-occurrence of HLA alleles, especially DR and DQ, made assigning TCR associations to individual alleles difficult. For the cohort, immune exposure information was limited to CMV serostatus. In a later analysis, over 15,000 TCR beta sequences were associated with specific HLA alleles at a false discovery rate of 0.05. Because counts were too low, roughly 16 rarely observed V segments, including chromosome 9 orphons, were excluded from the earlier analysis of under 650 of the donors. A further reported finding was that TCR beta sequences accurately predicted the HLA-A and HLA-B alleles for most subjects in the first cohort. Cytomegalovirus status was reported to be diagnosed by the classifier with high specificity and sensitivity in both the original and validation cohorts. A cluster of highly shared sequence variants was judged likely to represent a technical artifact of the sequencing pipeline. A later genetic analysis associated a missense DCLRE1C variant with V-gene and J-gene trimming of TCR beta chains, and an independent cohort replicated the association. A later analysis reported that several top co-occurrence clusters appeared linked to parvovirus B19, influenza, CMV and Epstein-Barr virus. Correlated functional status among segregating V segments might reflect linkage disequilibrium, but an unknown experimental factor could not be ruled out. Roughly uniform sequencing depth across donors was assumed in presence/absence analyses, although this assumption may not hold. According to a later analysis, most CMV-associated TCR beta chains appeared to be HLA-restricted, and the HLA associations seemed to be driven largely by CMV exposure. The cohort was sequenced for TCR beta chains only, and without alpha or paired-chain data the features that could be detected were limited. While some public TCRs were present in many individuals, most TCR sequences turned up only very rarely across donors. The authors suggested that the approach could potentially be generalized to other disease states and immunological phenotypes. In vitro tests confirmed that three of the cytomegalovirus-associated TCR beta chains recognize cytomegalovirus antigens. In an earlier analysis of under 600 of the donors, most TCR beta V segments were observed in productive rearrangements about 87% or about 30% of the time, broadly matching IMGT annotations. In a later genetic analysis, fewer N-insertions in productive TCRs were reported among donors in an Asian-associated ancestry cluster than the approximately 710-donor mean. Some IMGT-functional V segments, including TRBV6-2 and TRBV6-3, could not be told apart with the 87-base-pair reads, so those segments were excluded. Because some donors lacked HLA typing at each locus, the association tests relied only on the typed subset.

Libraries were constructed by the immunoSEQ multiplex PCR assay. For the multiplex PCR, a mixture combining 60 forward primers for TCR Vbeta segments and 13 reverse primers for TCR Jbeta segments was used. The CDR3 region of rearranged TCR beta genes was amplified from genomic DNA with a multiplex PCR assay. On the Illumina HiSeq System, the amplified TCR beta libraries were sequenced as 87-base-pair reads. The published analysis was carried out like this. In a later analysis, 70 million to 95 million unique TCR beta chains were counted across the roughly 670 repertoires, and roughly 11 million of these chains were shared by at least two donors. Raw reads were error-corrected and collapsed into unique sequences with a nearest-neighbor algorithm that merged closely related sequences to remove PCR and sequencing errors. CDR3 sequences were aligned to IMGT reference sequences to assign V, D and J gene segments. For a sequence to be retained, a match of at least six nucleotides was required to both a V gene segment and a J gene segment. A rearrangement was called productive if the CDR3 had no stop codons and remained in frame with V and J, and every other rearrangement was called non-productive. CDR3 was defined by IMGT convention, running from the second conserved V-encoded cysteine to the conserved J-encoded phenylalanine. The earlier analysis of fewer than 750 of the donors excluded sequences that lacked an unambiguous match to a single V gene segment. In an earlier analysis of 450 to 750 of the donors, a V segment was called functional when productive rearrangements were above 56.7%, and segregating when the standard deviation between donors exceeded 5%. A statistical classification framework was built to diagnose cytomegalovirus status from the catalog of TCR beta chain sequences. V and J gene assignment, in a later analysis, came from comparing TCR nucleotide sequences with IMGT/GENE-DB human TR gene sequences. Using the TCRdist pipeline, a later analysis assigned CDR3 sequences along with most-parsimonious VDJ recombination scenarios. In a later analysis, each TCR beta chain was defined by its CDR3 amino acid sequence together with its V-gene family, and reads lacking a unique V-gene family were excluded. A later analysis removed 600 or so highly shared, low-generation-probability nucleotide sequences to deal with suspected cross-contamination and a sequencing artifact. For each public chain, a later analysis derived a clonal expansion index from normalized ranks of inferred template counts within each repertoire. In a later analysis, generation probabilities were computed with a VDJ recombination model fitted to out-of-frame rearrangements, and the resulting probabilities were checked against IGoR. In a later analysis, TCR-TCR, TCR-HLA and TCR-CMV co-occurrence was scored with hypergeometric tests, and a repertoire-size bias correction was applied to TCR pairs. In a later analysis, false discovery rates were estimated by permuting HLA or CMV assignments 20 times. In a later analysis, co-occurring TCRs were grouped using DBSCAN, with TCRdist sequence similarity added in when clustering inside HLA-allele-positive subsets. For co-occurrence clustering, repertoires with fewer than 30,000 or more than 120,000 public chains were excluded, along with about five repertoires with anomalous nucleotide sharing. TCRdb holds this immuneACCESS table with in-frame rearrangements only. Some clones are missing; in checked studies, unresolved V genes explain under half, and the rest has no known cause. For V, J and clone size, that table is used; D and trimming come from the DNA. The table of this sample itemizes some 40,000 clones. The ten largest clones capture more than 3% of the sample.

The germline V gene gives CDR1 as KGHSH and CDR2 as LQKENI. The germline V and J ends show losses of 0 bases and 5 bases respectively, and no gene match explains 2 bases of the junction. Including cysteine and phenylalanine, the CDR3 has 16 amino acids. Just CDR3 DNA is preserved here, 48 bases in frame from base 1. The cohort was made up of approximately 670 healthy bone marrow donors. At the time of sampling, every cohort member was nominally healthy, though immune exposures that went unrecorded were likely present. The donor tested CMV seronegative, placing the donor among the 350 to 400 seronegative members of the cohort. A peripheral blood sample was provided by each donor, and peripheral blood mononuclear cells were used for TCR beta sequencing. The Qiagen DNeasy Blood Extraction Kit was used to extract genomic DNA from the blood cell samples. For this clone: It lacks a known antigen.

Here the chain combines TRBV18 and TRBJ2-2; 11 of the junction bases match TRBD1. The TCR was taken from a male donor in good health and CMV-seronegative. Material: PBMCs. The DNA reads as follows: TGTGCCAGCTCACCACCCGGACAGGGGGCGACCGGGGAGCTGTTTTTT. It translates to CASSPPGQGATGELFF.